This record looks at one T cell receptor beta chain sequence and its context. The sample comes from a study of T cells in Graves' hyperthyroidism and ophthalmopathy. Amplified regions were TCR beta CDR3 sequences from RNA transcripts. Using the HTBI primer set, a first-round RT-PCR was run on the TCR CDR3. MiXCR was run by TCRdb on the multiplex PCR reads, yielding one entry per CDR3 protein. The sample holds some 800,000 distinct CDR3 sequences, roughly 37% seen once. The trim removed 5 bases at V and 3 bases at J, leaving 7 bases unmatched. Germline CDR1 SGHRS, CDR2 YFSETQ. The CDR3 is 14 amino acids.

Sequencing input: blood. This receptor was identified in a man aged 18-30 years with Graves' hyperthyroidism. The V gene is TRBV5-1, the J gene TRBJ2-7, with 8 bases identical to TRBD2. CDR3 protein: CASSSAGGDYEQYF. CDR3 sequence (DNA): TGCGCCAGCAGTAGCGCGGGAGGTGACTACGAGCAGTACTTC.